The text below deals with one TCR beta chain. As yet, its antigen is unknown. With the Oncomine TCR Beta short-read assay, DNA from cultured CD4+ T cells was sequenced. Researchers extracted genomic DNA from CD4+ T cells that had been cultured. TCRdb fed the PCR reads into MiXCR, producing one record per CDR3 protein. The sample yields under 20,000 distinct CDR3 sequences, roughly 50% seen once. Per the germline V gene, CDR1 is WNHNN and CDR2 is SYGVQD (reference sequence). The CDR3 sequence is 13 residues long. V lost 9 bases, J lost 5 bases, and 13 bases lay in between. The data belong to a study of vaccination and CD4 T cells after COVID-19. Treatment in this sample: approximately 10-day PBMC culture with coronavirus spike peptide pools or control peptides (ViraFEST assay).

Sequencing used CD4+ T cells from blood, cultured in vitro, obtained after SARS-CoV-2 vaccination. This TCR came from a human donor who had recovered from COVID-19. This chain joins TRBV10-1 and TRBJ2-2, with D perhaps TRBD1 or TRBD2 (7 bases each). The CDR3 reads CASQGGKTGELFF. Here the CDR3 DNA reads TGCGCCAGTCAGGGGGGGAAAACCGGGGAGCTGTTTTTT.